Sequencing of this TCR beta chain was carried out in a study of blood T cell repertoires in COVID-19. Study as a whole: Donors in the United States, Italy and Spain gave samples during acute or convalescent COVID-19.

Cohorts were assigned according to the clinical history that participants reported. Data came from immunoSEQ multiplex PCR; TCRdb stores just in-frame clones and leaves some out. The sample yields 350,000 to 450,000 clones, roughly nine tenths seen once. Germline V gives CDR1 SGHRS, CDR2 YFSETQ. V gave up 4 bases and J gave up 3 bases; unmatched junction bases: 3. The length of the CDR3 is 14 residues. The TCR comes from a man aged 25-45 years who had recovered from COVID-19. The chain links TRBV5-1 to TRBJ1-2, with TRBD1 matching over 10 bases. Material: PBMCs or T cells enriched from blood (not recorded which). The CDR3: CASSPTGGDYGYTF. CDR3 sequence (DNA): TGCGCCAGCAGCCCGACAGGGGGCGACTATGGCTACACCTTC.